The rows below give T cell receptor beta chains drawn from one sample of a study of blood T cell repertoires in COVID-19. Assay: immunoSEQ multiplex PCR; the TCRdb copy retains only in-frame clones and omits some. This table has over 35,000 clones, 70% to 90% appearing once. The sample was peripheral blood. These receptors were obtained from a human donor in a cohort sampled during active COVID-19. Both conserved end residues are part of each CDR3. Only some rows state a clone size, as once, few, many or a class for expanded clones.

>TRBV2|TRBJ1-2|NA
CASSARTGEYGYTF
>TRBV5-5|TRBJ1-1|few
CASSPGGTYMNTEAFF
>TRBV10-1|TRBJ1-2|few
CASSPGQGGGYTF
>TRBV5-4|TRBJ2-3|NA
CASSSGTGRTDTQYF
>TRBV7-2|TRBJ2-7|NA
CASSPTYEQYF
>TRBV19|TRBJ1-5|few
CASKWTSPSNQPQHF
>TRBV4-2|TRBJ2-5|once
CASSQGSGGAGETQYF
>TRBV10-3|TRBJ2-7|NA
CATRGLGAAQYF
>TRBV7-8|TRBJ1-1|NA
CASSLRRTEAFF
>TRBV2|TRBJ1-1|NA
CASSTSGSTEAFF
>TRBV3-1/TRBV3-2|TRBJ1-2|few
CASSQGAALYGYTF
>TRBV5-1|TRBJ2-7|NA
CASSLSSGGTYEQYF
>TRBV9|TRBJ1-6|few
CASTGGRGPSNSPLHF
>TRBV7-9|TRBJ2-1|few
CASSTGWREQFF
>TRBV18|TRBJ2-5|NA
CASSPSAGGRETQYF
>TRBV10-1|TRBJ2-3|NA
CASRLAGGSTDTQYF
>TRBV5-4|TRBJ2-1|NA
CASTIGQGVYNEQFF
>TRBV21-1|TRBJ1-1|NA
CASSKAGSGGGEGTEAFF
>TRBV19|TRBJ2-7|medium-sized
CASSIGTGPYEQYF
>TRBV7-8|TRBJ2-2|NA
CASSSEWDIPTGELFF
>TRBV2|TRBJ2-1|NA
CASRRGTGPYNEQFF
>TRBV12-5|TRBJ1-1|NA
CASGLVSHIEGDYQEAFF